This paragraph reports one T cell receptor beta chain. This sample is part of a study of T cell responses to AZD1222 COVID-19 vaccine. The length of the CDR3 is 13 residues. Germline CDR1 is MNHEY and CDR2 is SVGAGI. Trimming pared 2 bases from V and 4 bases from J, leaving 5 bases between. Clones were read by immunoSEQ multiplex PCR, and TCRdb kept only the in-frame ones, dropping some. The table shows about 180,000 clones, with under 95% occurring only once. This sample comprised peripheral blood, obtained 28 days after the second AZD1222 dose. This chain links TRBV6-5 with TRBJ1-4; D call uncertain. The receptor comes from an adult who received the AZD1222 COVID-19 vaccine. CDR3 sequence reads: CASSYQLNEKLFF. The CDR3 DNA reads as TGTGCCAGCAGTTACCAGCTTAATGAAAAACTGTTTTTT.